These T cell receptor beta chains were read from a single sample in a study of T cells in Graves' hyperthyroidism and ophthalmopathy. TCRdb used MiXCR to reprocess the multiplex PCR reads, holding one entry per CDR3 protein. The data contain 450,000 to 650,000 distinct CDR3 sequences, more than 20% of them singletons. The sequencing sample was made of blood. The source of these receptors is a man between 18 and 29 years old with Graves' hyperthyroidism. Each CDR3 is given with its conserved first and last residue.

J: TRBJ2-7
V: TRBV28
CDR3: CASQGPFYEQYF

J: TRBJ2-7
V: TRBV6-1
CDR3: CASPLAALTYEQYF

J: TRBJ1-3
V: TRBV11-1
CDR3: CASSLGRTGKSGNTIYF

J: TRBJ2-5
V: TRBV7-2
CDR3: CASSPGQGSGTQYF

J: TRBJ1-1
V: TRBV7-8
CDR3: CASSPTGTAYFAEAFF

J: TRBJ1-1
V: TRBV12-3/TRBV12-4
CDR3: CASRPGGANTEAFF

J: TRBJ1-1
V: TRBV5-1
CDR3: CASSPSAGRATEAFF

J: TRBJ2-7
V: TRBV27
CDR3: CASSLASASYEQYF

J: TRBJ1-5
V: TRBV24-1
CDR3: CATSGADSGNQPQHF

J: TRBJ1-2
V: TRBV29-1
CDR3: CSVTSNYGYTF

J: TRBJ1-2
V: TRBV7-2
CDR3: CASSLSVLKMGGYTF

J: TRBJ2-2
V: TRBV11-2
CDR3: CASRRLAGAGELFF

J: TRBJ2-7
V: TRBV5-1
CDR3: CASSFGTREQYF

J: TRBJ1-2
V: TRBV10-1
CDR3: CASSETGTYGYTF

J: TRBJ2-5
V: TRBV20-1
CDR3: CSAELQETQYF

J: TRBJ1-5
V: TRBV6-1
CDR3: CASSEGAVSNQPQHF

J: TRBJ2-5
V: TRBV7-9
CDR3: CASSSYPMAGGETQYF

J: TRBJ2-5
V: TRBV9
CDR3: CASNGGSHQETQYF

J: TRBJ1-2
V: TRBV7-9
CDR3: CASSLNPGRMGGYTF

J: TRBJ2-7
V: TRBV27
CDR3: CASSFSSPYEQYF

J: TRBJ2-5
V: TRBV7-9
CDR3: CASSPTVSQETQYF

J: TRBJ1-1
V: TRBV12-3/TRBV12-4
CDR3: CASSFTRGVNTEAFF

J: TRBJ2-5
V: TRBV6-5
CDR3: CASSYLQREETQYF

J: TRBJ2-7
V: TRBV5-1
CDR3: CASSLDRIEGEQYF

J: TRBJ2-5
V: TRBV6-5
CDR3: CASSYSTYQETQYF

J: TRBJ1-5
V: TRBV27
CDR3: CASSPRQAGGQPQHF

J: TRBJ1-5
V: TRBV19
CDR3: CASPLRGLAQPQHF

J: TRBJ2-5
V: TRBV7-2
CDR3: CASSLGGVIQETQYF

J: TRBJ1-5
V: TRBV7-3
CDR3: CASGPGEGACNQPQHF

J: TRBJ1-2
V: TRBV2
CDR3: CASSGRDTTNYGYTF

J: TRBJ1-1
V: TRBV19
CDR3: CASSISSNGNTEAFF

J: TRBJ2-7
V: TRBV12-3/TRBV12-4
CDR3: CASSLSRDRAYTYEQYF

J: TRBJ1-1
V: TRBV29-1
CDR3: CNVLGGTEAFF

J: TRBJ1-5
V: TRBV2
CDR3: CASKVRQGRQPQHF

J: TRBJ2-7
V: TRBV6-1
CDR3: CASSGGTSTSYEQYF